This T cell receptor (beta chain) was captured by sequencing in a study of early T cells in non-severe SARS-CoV-2 infection. TCRdb reprocessed the 5' RACE reads via MiXCR and lists one record per CDR3 protein. The sample contains 45,000 to 55,000 distinct CDR3 sequences, about 6% of which appear only once. The receptor's source is an adult who was a healthcare worker with PCR-confirmed SARS-CoV-2 infection or an uninfected control (not recorded which). The sequenced sample was whole blood, obtained at baseline.

The CDR3 sequence is CASSSLSARGEKLFF. For the CDR3, the DNA is TGTGCCAGCAGCTCCTTATCGGCCAGGGGTGAAAAACTGTTTTTT. The J gene is TRBJ1-4, the V gene TRBV11-2; perhaps TRBD1 as D (6 bases). With 4 bases removed from V and 7 bases from J, the gap between germline ends came to 16 bases. Germline V gene lookup returns CDR1 SGHAT and CDR2 FQNNGV. The CDR3 extends over 15 amino acids.